The T cell receptor beta chain under discussion was sequenced for a study of T cell responses to AZD1222 COVID-19 vaccine. Findings of the study overall: Close to half of all spike-specific TCRs reportedly target regions of the variants that are unmutated.

TCRdb keeps only in-frame clones here, not all; method: immunoSEQ multiplex PCR. The repertoire has about 160,000 clones, 88% of them found once; the top ten carry 4.3%. The CDR3 runs 12 residues. Trimming cost V 7 bases and J 0 bases, with 6 bases left between them. CDR1 WNHNN and CDR2 SYGVQD come from the germline V gene (reference sequence). This clone has only a few counts. What it binds is not known. The sequence derives from an adult who received the AZD1222 COVID-19 vaccine. V is TRBV10-1 and J is TRBJ1-1; D not resolved. This material consisted of peripheral blood, taken 28 days after the second AZD1222 dose. The CDR3 is CASTRMNTEAFF. In DNA form, the CDR3 reads TGCGCCAGCACGAGGATGAACACTGAAGCTTTCTTT.